What follows is one T cell receptor (beta chain) and its context. The data were obtained in a study of T cell changes during pregnancy in multiple sclerosis. The CDR3 loop spans 14 amino acids. The germline V gene has CDR1 SEHNR and CDR2 FQNEAQ (reference sequence). V was shortened by 4 bases and J by 2 bases, with 9 bases between the two germline ends. Generated by immunoSEQ multiplex PCR, the TCRdb table keeps only in-frame clones and is missing some. The repertoire holds about 60,000 clones, about 90% seen once, with over 5% in the top ten. The J gene is TRBJ1-3, the V gene TRBV7-9; D gene ambiguous. The sequence was obtained from a female donor in good health, enrolled as a control in a pregnancy study. Sample: peripheral blood, taken in the third trimester of pregnancy. DNA for the CDR3: TGTGCCAGCAGCTCGACTGAAGCTGGAAACACCATATATTTT. Protein product: CASSSTEAGNTIYF. Full variable domain (remainder filled in from reference TRBV7-9 and TRBJ1-3): DTGVSQNPRHKITKRGQNVTFRCDPISEHNRLYWYRQTLGQGPEFLTYFQNEAQLEKSRLLSDRFSAERPKGSFSTLEIQRTEQGDSAMYLCASSSTEAGNTIYFGEGSWLTVV.